Shown below are 14 T cell receptor beta chains from a single sample sequenced in a study of circulating and synovial CD4+ cells in juvenile arthritis. Method: immunoSEQ multiplex PCR; TCRdb's copy keeps in-frame clones and lacks some. Of some 3,900 clones in the sample, 75% to 85% were seen once. Sequencing was performed on CD4+ T cells from synovial fluid. All receptors derive from a human donor with juvenile idiopathic arthritis.

The genes are TRBV5-1 and TRBJ2-3; D is unclear. The CDR3 covers 13 residues. V was clipped by 2 bases and J by 3 bases, with 7 bases between them. The germline V gene has CDR1 SGHRS and CDR2 YFSETQ. Here the CDR3 DNA reads TGCGCCAGCAGCTTAACAGTAACAGATACGCAGTATTTT. It encodes CASSLTVTDTQYF.

The CDR3 is CASSPAGGQGTGELFF. The CDR3 bases are TGTGCCAGCAGCCCAGCAGGAGGGCAGGGCACCGGGGAGCTGTTTTTT. The genes are TRBV11-3 and TRBJ2-2, with D perhaps TRBD2 (6 bases). Per germline, CDR1 SGHNT and CDR2 YENEEA. V shed 5 bases and J shed 4 bases, with 17 bases lying between them. The CDR3 extends over 16 amino acids. Filled out from reference TRBV11-3 and TRBJ2-2, the complete variable domain reads EAGVVQSPRYKIIEKKQPVAFWCNPISGHNTLYWYLQNLGQGPELLIRYENEEAVDDSQLPKDRFSAERLKGVDSTLKIQPAELGDSAVYLCASSPAGGQGTGELFFGEGSRLTVL.

This chain uses TRBV27 with TRBJ2-2; 12 positions match TRBD2. V trimming: 6 bases; J trimming: 1 base; junction bases outside the gene matches: 0. The CDR3 contains 15 residues. Germline CDR1 and CDR2: MNHEY and SMNVEV (reference sequence). The CDR3 DNA reads TGTGCCAGCAGACTAGCGGGGGGGAACACCGGGGAGCTGTTTTTT. Translating it yields CASRLAGGNTGELFF.

V gene TRBV7-2 combines with J gene TRBJ1-1, with D unresolved. V lost 1 base, J lost 0 bases, and 9 bases lay in between. Germline CDR1 SGHTA, CDR2 FQGNSA. The CDR3 runs 15 residues. The CDR3 DNA reads as TGTGCCAGCAGCTTAGGGGCCACAATGAACACTGAAGCTTTCTTT. Translating it yields CASSLGATMNTEAFF.

The chain employs TRBV11-1 and TRBJ2-3, with 11 bases aligning to TRBD2. Unmatched junction bases numbered 9, after V lost 5 bases and J lost 5 bases. The CDR3 totals 16 residues. Germline CDR1 reads SGHAT; CDR2 reads FQDESV (reference sequence). As DNA, the CDR3 is TGTGCCAGCAGCCCCCGACTAGCGGGACTAGGAGATACGCAGTATTTT. Protein sequence: CASSPRLAGLGDTQYF. Full variable domain (rest looked up from reference TRBV11-1 and TRBJ2-3): EAEVAQSPRYKITEKSQAVAFWCDPISGHATLYWYRQILGQGPELLVQFQDESVVDDSQLPKDRFSAERLKGVDSTLKIQPAELGDSAMYLCASSPRLAGLGDTQYFGPGTRLTVL.

The rearrangement uses TRBV2 and TRBJ2-5, with unresolved D. The CDR3 has 13 amino acids. Deletions cut 4 bases from V and 2 bases from J, with 8 bases between. The germline V gene encodes CDR1 SNHLY and CDR2 FYNNEI. The CDR3 coding sequence is TGTGCCAGCAGTGTGGGCCTGCAAGAGACCCAGTACTTC. This translates into CASSVGLQETQYF.

The gene calls are TRBV7-9 and TRBJ2-7; TRBD2 aligns across 9 bases. In germline, CDR1 is SEHNR, CDR2 FQNEAQ (reference sequence). The ends lost 1 base at V and 12 bases at J; junction bases unmatched: 10. This CDR3 is 14 amino acids long. CDR3 amino acids: CASSLEGSGSFWYF. The CDR3, as DNA: TGTGCCAGCAGCTTAGAGGGTAGCGGGAGTTTTTGGTACTTC.

The J gene is TRBJ2-3, the V gene TRBV28, with 8 bases aligning to TRBD2. The length of the CDR3 is 14 residues. V shed 6 bases, J shed 6 bases, and the junction held 8 bases outside the gene matches. The V gene's germline CDR1 is MDHEN and CDR2 SYDVKM. CDR3 sequence reads: CASRSGTRADTQYF. In DNA form, the CDR3 reads TGTGCCAGCAGGTCCGGGACTAGAGCCGATACGCAGTATTTT.

J is TRBJ1-6 and V is TRBV5-6, with 7 bases that match TRBD1. The CDR3 is made up of 14 amino acids. The ends lost 4 bases at V and 10 bases at J; junction bases unmatched: 8. Germline V gene sequence: CDR1 SGHDT, CDR2 YYEEEE. CDR3 nucleotides: TGTGCCAGCAGCGCAAGGGGGCTTGGGTCACCCCTCCACTTT. Translating it yields CASSARGLGSPLHF.

The J gene is TRBJ2-1, the V gene TRBV5-5, with 11 bases aligning to TRBD2. The CDR3 runs 16 residues. The germline V gene has CDR1 SGHKS and CDR2 YYEKEE (reference sequence). Unmatched junction bases numbered 3, after V lost 0 bases and J lost 4 bases. The CDR3 region is CASSLAGTSGYNEQFF. The DNA for the CDR3 is TGTGCCAGCAGCTTGGCCGGGACTAGCGGTTACAATGAGCAGTTCTTC. Combining the CDR3 with reference TRBV5-5 and TRBJ2-1 gives the whole variable domain DAGVTQSPTHLIKTRGQQVTLRCSPISGHKSVSWYQQVLGQGPQFIFQYYEKEERGRGNFPDRFSARQFPNYSSELNVNALLLGDSALYLCASSLAGTSGYNEQFFGPGTRLTVL.

The chain has TRBV5-1 and TRBJ2-7, with D perhaps matching TRBD1 (5 bases). There are 15 residues in the CDR3. CDR1 and CDR2 (germline): SGHRS, YFSETQ. The germline V and J ends were trimmed by 0 bases and 5 bases, with 15 bases remaining between them. The CDR3 nucleotides are TGCGCCAGCAGCTTGGCAGGGTTGGGAATCGACGAGCAGTACTTC. Amino acid sequence: CASSLAGLGIDEQYF.

The chain uses TRBV6-1 and TRBJ2-3, with 10 bases lining up with TRBD2. Trimming removed 2 bases from V and 2 bases from J; junction bases left unmatched: 7. This CDR3 is built from 17 residues. CDR1 and CDR2 (germline): MNHNS, SASEGT. CDR3 sequence: CASSEYWLAGDTDTQYF. As DNA, the CDR3 is TGTGCCAGCAGTGAATATTGGCTAGCGGGAGACACAGATACGCAGTATTTT.

The rearrangement joins TRBV10-2 to TRBJ1-1, with 9 bases identical to TRBD1. J was trimmed by 0 bases and V by 7 bases; bases with no gene match: 3. The CDR3 consists of 14 residues. Germline assignment: CDR1 WSHSY and CDR2 SAAADI. This CDR3 reads CASTGTGLNTEAFF. The CDR3, as DNA: TGCGCCAGCACCGGGACAGGGCTGAACACTGAAGCTTTCTTT.

V is TRBV15 and J is TRBJ2-1, with no clear D. V dropped 4 bases and J dropped 4 bases, with 2 bases sitting between them. The germline V gene has CDR1 LNHNV and CDR2 YYDKDF (reference sequence). This CDR3 has 11 amino acids. As DNA, the CDR3 is TGTGCCACCAGCACGTACAATGAGCAGTTCTTC. Translated: CATSTYNEQFF.